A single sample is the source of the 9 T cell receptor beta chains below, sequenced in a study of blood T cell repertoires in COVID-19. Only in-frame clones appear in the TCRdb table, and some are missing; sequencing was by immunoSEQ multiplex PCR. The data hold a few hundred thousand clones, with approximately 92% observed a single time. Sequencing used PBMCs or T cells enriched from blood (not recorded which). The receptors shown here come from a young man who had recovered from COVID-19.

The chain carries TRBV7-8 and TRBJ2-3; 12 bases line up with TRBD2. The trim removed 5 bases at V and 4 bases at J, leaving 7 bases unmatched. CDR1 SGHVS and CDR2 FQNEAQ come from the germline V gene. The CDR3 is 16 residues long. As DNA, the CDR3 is TGTGCCAGCAGCACCAGACTAGCGGGAGCCCCAGATACGCAGTATTTT. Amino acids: CASSTRLAGAPDTQYF.

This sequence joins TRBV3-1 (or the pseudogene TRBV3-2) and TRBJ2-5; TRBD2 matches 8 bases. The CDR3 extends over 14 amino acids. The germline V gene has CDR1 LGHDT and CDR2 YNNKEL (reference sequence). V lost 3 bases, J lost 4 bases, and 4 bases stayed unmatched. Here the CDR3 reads CASSQRGAGETQYF. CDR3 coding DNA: TGTGCCAGCAGCCAGCGGGGGGCCGGAGAGACCCAGTACTTC.

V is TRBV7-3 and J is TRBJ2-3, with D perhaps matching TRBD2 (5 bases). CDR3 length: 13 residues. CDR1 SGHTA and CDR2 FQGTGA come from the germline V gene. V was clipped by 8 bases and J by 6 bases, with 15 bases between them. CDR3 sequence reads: CASSPEPGDTQYF. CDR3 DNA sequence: TGTGCCAGCTCTCCCGAGCCGGGGGATACGCAGTATTTT.

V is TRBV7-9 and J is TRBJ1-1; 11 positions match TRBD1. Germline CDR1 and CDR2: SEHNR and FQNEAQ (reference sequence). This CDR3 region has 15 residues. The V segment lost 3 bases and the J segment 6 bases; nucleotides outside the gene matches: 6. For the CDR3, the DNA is TGTGCCAGCAGCTTCCGGGACAGGGGGGCCGCTGAAGCTTTCTTT. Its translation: CASSFRDRGAAEAFF.

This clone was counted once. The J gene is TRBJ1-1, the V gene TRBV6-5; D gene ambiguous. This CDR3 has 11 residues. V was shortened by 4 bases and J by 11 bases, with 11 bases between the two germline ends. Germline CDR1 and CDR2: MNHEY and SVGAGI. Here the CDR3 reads CASSSPGEAFF. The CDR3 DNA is TGTGCCAGCAGTTCCCCCGGGGAGGCTTTCTTT.

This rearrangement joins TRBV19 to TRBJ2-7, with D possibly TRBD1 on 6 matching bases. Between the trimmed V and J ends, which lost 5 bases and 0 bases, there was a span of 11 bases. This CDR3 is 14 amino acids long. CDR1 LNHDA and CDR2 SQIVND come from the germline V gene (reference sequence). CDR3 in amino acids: CASSRQETSYEQYF. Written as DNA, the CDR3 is TGTGCCAGTAGTCGACAGGAAACCTCCTACGAGCAGTACTTC. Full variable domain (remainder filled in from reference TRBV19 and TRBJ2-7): DGGITQSPKYLFRKEGQNVTLSCEQNLNHDAMYWYRQDPGQGLRLIYYSQIVNDFQKGDIAEGYSVSREKKESFPLTVTSAQKNPTAFYLCASSRQETSYEQYFGPGTRLTVT.

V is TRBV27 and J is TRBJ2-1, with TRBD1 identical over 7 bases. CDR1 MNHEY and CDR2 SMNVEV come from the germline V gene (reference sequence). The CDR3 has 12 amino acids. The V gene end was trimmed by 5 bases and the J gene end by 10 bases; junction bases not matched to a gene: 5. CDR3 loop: CASSPPDREQFF. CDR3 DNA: TGTGCCAGCAGTCCCCCGGACAGGGAGCAGTTCTTC.

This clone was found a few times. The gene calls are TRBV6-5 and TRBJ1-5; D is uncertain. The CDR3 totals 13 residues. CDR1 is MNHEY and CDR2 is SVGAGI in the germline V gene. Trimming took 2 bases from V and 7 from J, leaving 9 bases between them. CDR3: CASSYGDGQPQHF. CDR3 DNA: TGTGCCAGCAGTTACGGAGACGGACAGCCCCAGCATTTT.

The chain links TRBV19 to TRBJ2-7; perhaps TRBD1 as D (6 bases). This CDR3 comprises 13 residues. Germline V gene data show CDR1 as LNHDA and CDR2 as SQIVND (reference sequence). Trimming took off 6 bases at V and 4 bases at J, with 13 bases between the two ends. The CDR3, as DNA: TGTGCCAGTAGCGGACAGTGGGAATACGAGCAGTACTTC. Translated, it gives CASSGQWEYEQYF.